This TCR beta chain was sequenced for a study of OX40 agonist ivuxolimab in advanced cancers. Study-level information: Dose-escalation subjects each had hepatocellular carcinoma, melanoma, renal cell or head and neck cancer.

The assay was immunoSEQ multiplex PCR, and TCRdb's table has in-frame clones only and misses some. The sample carries 90,000 to 120,000 clones, more than 85% recorded once. J lost 8 bases, V lost 1 base, and 7 bases had no gene match. This CDR3 is built from 14 residues. Germline V gene data show CDR1 as SGDLS and CDR2 as YYNGEE. It was autoimmune disease history or systemic immunosuppression that excluded patients. Findings and caveats of the study: Both CD4+ and CD8+ T cell populations in blood had undergone clonal expansion by week 6 at 0.1 to 3.0 mg/kg. No determination was made of the antigen specificity of the expanded peripheral T cells.

With regard to this clone: Its specificity is not known.

The chain has TRBV9 and TRBJ1-2; 8 positions agree with TRBD1. The sequence came from an adult with an advanced solid tumor such as melanoma, head and neck, liver or kidney cancer. The sequenced sample was CD4+ or CD8+ T cells sorted from blood, obtained in a trial of the OX40 agonist ivuxolimab. CDR3 residues: CASSVLTGEGGYTF. The CDR3 DNA follows: TGTGCCAGCAGCGTATTGACAGGGGAAGGCGGCTACACCTTC.